This passage covers 18 T cell receptor beta chains from one sample sequenced in a study of blood T cell repertoires in COVID-19. The protocol was immunoSEQ multiplex PCR, while the TCRdb copy is restricted to in-frame clones and leaves out a portion. The sample includes about 260,000 clones, just under 90% of them seen just once. Sequencing input: PBMCs or T cells enriched from blood (not recorded which). The receptors come from a man aged 45-65 years who had been exposed to COVID-19.

This chain connects TRBV7-2 to TRBJ2-1; 13 bases fit TRBD2. The CDR3 has 14 residues. V was pared by 5 bases and J by 15 bases, with 10 bases of the junction left unmatched. The germline gives CDR1 SGHTA, CDR2 FQGNSA. The CDR3 spells CASSTRTSGGLLFF. In nucleotides, the CDR3 is TGTGCCAGCAGCACTCGGACTAGCGGGGGCCTACTGTTCTTC. Combining the CDR3 with reference TRBV7-2 and TRBJ2-1 gives the whole variable domain GAGVSQSPSNKVTEKGKDVELRCDPISGHTALYWYRQSLGQGLEFLIYFQGNSAPDKSGLPSDRFSAERTGGSVSTLTIQRTQQEDSAVYLCASSTRTSGGLLFFGPGTRLTVL.

The V and J genes are TRBV19 and TRBJ1-3; D is uncertain. Trimming shortened V by 4 bases and J by 0 bases, and 13 bases separated the two germline ends. This CDR3 has 16 amino acids. Germline V gives CDR1 LNHDA, CDR2 SQIVND (reference sequence). The CDR3 DNA sequence: TGTGCCAGTAGTAGTATGCGAGCCTACTCTGGAAACACCATATATTTT. Amino acids: CASSSMRAYSGNTIYF.

The chain couples TRBV5-1 to TRBJ2-3; 7 nucleotides agree with TRBD2. The length of the CDR3 is 16 residues. Unmatched junction bases numbered 12, after V lost 6 bases and J lost 2 bases. The V gene's germline CDR1 is SGHRS and CDR2 YFSETQ. CDR3 nucleotide sequence: TGCGCCAGCACCCCGAGGAGCGGGGCCGTCACAGATACGCAGTATTTT. As protein: CASTPRSGAVTDTQYF.

The rearrangement uses TRBV5-1 and TRBJ2-3, with 11 bases aligning to TRBD2. Germline lookup yields CDR1 SGHRS and CDR2 YFSETQ. The CDR3 contains 15 residues. J was trimmed by 2 bases and V by 7 bases; bases with no gene match: 6. CDR3: CASCVAGGNTDTQYF. CDR3 in DNA: TGCGCCAGCTGCGTAGCGGGGGGGAACACAGATACGCAGTATTTT.

This chain joins TRBV21-1 and TRBJ1-5; TRBD1, the D gene given by the table, was not confirmed from the DNA. TRBV21-1 is reported as a pseudogene. The CDR3 loop spans 16 amino acids. The DNA for the CDR3 is TGTGCCAGCAGCAGACCTTCGTCCAGGGCAAATCAGCCCCAGCATTTT. This codes for CASSRPSSRANQPQHF.

The chain employs TRBV5-1 and TRBJ1-4; perhaps TRBD1 as D (5 bases). Germline-derived CDR1 and CDR2 are SGHRS and YFSETQ. V was shortened by 6 bases and J by 0 bases, with 12 bases between the two germline ends. The CDR3 covers 15 residues. The CDR3 reads CASMSQGATNEKLFF. CDR3 DNA: TGCGCCAGCATGTCGCAGGGCGCAACTAATGAAAAACTGTTTTTT.

This clone appeared a single time. J is TRBJ1-1 and V is TRBV19, with 10 bases that match TRBD1. Germline V lookup: CDR1 LNHDA, CDR2 SQIVND (reference sequence). The CDR3 length is 16 residues. J was trimmed by 5 bases and V by 5 bases; bases with no gene match: 11. The CDR3 spells CASSLYRDRGRTEAFF. CDR3 nucleotides: TGTGCCAGTAGTCTCTACCGGGACAGGGGTCGGACTGAAGCTTTCTTT.

The CDR3 protein is CASIFSGGYEQYF. The CDR3 DNA sequence: TGTGCCAGCATCTTTAGCGGGGGTTACGAGCAGTACTTC. V gene TRBV2 combines with J gene TRBJ2-7, with TRBD2 matching over 9 bases. The V gene end was trimmed by 7 bases and the J gene end by 4 bases; junction bases not matched to a gene: 5. The CDR3 is 13 residues long. CDR1 SNHLY and CDR2 FYNNEI come from the germline V gene.

This chain joins TRBV19 and TRBJ2-5; TRBD2 might be the D (6 bases). Trimming shortened V by 1 base and J by 9 bases, and 12 bases separated the two germline ends. The germline CDR1 and CDR2 sequences are LNHDA and SQIVND (reference sequence). This CDR3 region has 13 residues. The DNA of the CDR3 is TGTGCCAGTAGTATAGTTGGGGGGAAGGCCCAGTACTTC. Translating it yields CASSIVGGKAQYF.

V usage is TRBV7-3 and J usage is TRBJ2-2, with D perhaps matching TRBD1 (5 bases). Trimming left V 4 bases short and J 0 bases short, with 15 bases between. This CDR3 has 17 amino acids. The germline CDR1 and CDR2 sequences are SGHTA and FQGTGA. The CDR3 loop is CASSSLGHRANTGELFF. Written as DNA, the CDR3 is TGTGCCAGCAGCTCCCTCGGACACCGCGCGAACACCGGGGAGCTGTTTTTT.

V and J are TRBV27 and TRBJ1-2; D call uncertain. Germline lookup yields CDR1 MNHEY and CDR2 SMNVEV (reference sequence). The CDR3 loop spans 13 amino acids. Trimming pared 2 bases from V and 4 bases from J, leaving 8 bases between. The CDR3, as DNA: TGTGCCAGCAGTTTAGGTAGACTCTATGGCTACACCTTC. Protein: CASSLGRLYGYTF.

This chain links TRBV28 with TRBJ1-4; 8 bases are shared with TRBD1. The CDR3 runs 15 residues. CDR1 MDHEN and CDR2 SYDVKM come from the germline V gene. V was pared by 4 bases and J by 7 bases, with 8 bases of the junction left unmatched. In DNA, the CDR3 is TGTGCCAGCAGTTCCCCCAGGGGGCGCTCTGAAAAACTGTTTTTT. This sequence encodes CASSSPRGRSEKLFF. Together with reference TRBV28 and TRBJ1-4, the CDR3 gives the full variable domain: DVKVTQSSRYLVKRTGEKVFLECVQDMDHENMFWYRQDPGLGLRLIYFSYDVKMKEKGDIPEGYSVSREKKERFSLILESASTNQTSMYLCASSSPRGRSEKLFFGSGTQLSVL.

V gene TRBV28 combines with J gene TRBJ1-5; D remains ambiguous. CDR1 and CDR2 (germline): MDHEN, SYDVKM. The CDR3 extends over 14 amino acids. Deletions cut 5 bases from V and 6 bases from J, with 14 bases between. The CDR3 nucleotides read TGTGCCAGCAGTAGCCCGACGGAGGGTCAGCCCCAGCATTTT. It yields the protein CASSSPTEGQPQHF.

The rearrangement joins TRBV11-1 to TRBJ2-7; TRBD1 agrees at 10 bases. This CDR3 has 15 residues. After removal of 2 bases from V and 3 bases from J, the junction contained 4 bases not matched to a gene. Germline CDR1 reads SGHAT; CDR2 reads FQDESV (reference sequence). The CDR3 spells CASSLTGTGDYEQYF. The CDR3 DNA is TGTGCCAGCAGCTTAACAGGGACAGGGGACTACGAGCAGTACTTC. Combining the CDR3 with reference TRBV11-1 and TRBJ2-7 gives the whole variable domain EAEVAQSPRYKITEKSQAVAFWCDPISGHATLYWYRQILGQGPELLVQFQDESVVDDSQLPKDRFSAERLKGVDSTLKIQPAELGDSAMYLCASSLTGTGDYEQYFGPGTRLTVT.

This clone was observed a single time. The chain combines TRBV18 with TRBJ1-6; possible D gene TRBD1, 5 bases. The CDR3 is 16 amino acids. Per germline, CDR1 KGHSH and CDR2 LQKENI. V lost 2 bases, J lost 5 bases, and 13 bases lay in between. The CDR3 loop reads CASSPVGIRDNSPLHF. For the CDR3, the DNA is TGTGCCAGCTCACCAGTAGGAATCAGGGATAATTCACCCCTCCACTTT.

J is TRBJ2-3 and V is TRBV2; D not resolved. The CDR3 has 14 residues. The V gene's germline CDR1 is SNHLY and CDR2 FYNNEI. Trimming took off 4 bases at V and 0 bases at J, with 8 bases between the two ends. The CDR3 loop is CASSGDGSTDTQYF. The CDR3 nucleotides read TGTGCCAGCAGTGGCGACGGGAGCACAGATACGCAGTATTTT.

The CDR3 protein is CASTPVGTAITGLGEKLFF. CDR3 DNA: TGTGCCAGCACCCCGGTAGGGACAGCTATTACGGGGCTGGGCGAAAAACTGTTTTTT. The chain couples TRBV2 to TRBJ1-4; 7 bases are shared with TRBD1. This CDR3 has 19 residues. Trimming at V came to 7 bases and at J to 8 bases, leaving 25 bases not matched to a gene. Germline V gene data show CDR1 as SNHLY and CDR2 as FYNNEI.

The rearrangement uses TRBV28 and TRBJ2-7, with 7 bases that match TRBD1. V trimming: 3 bases; J trimming: 6 bases; junction bases outside the gene matches: 8. CDR1 and CDR2 (germline): MDHEN, SYDVKM. This CDR3 spans 14 amino acids. CDR3 amino acids: CASSFLQGSAEQYF. The DNA for the CDR3 is TGTGCCAGCAGTTTTTTACAGGGGAGTGCCGAGCAGTACTTC.